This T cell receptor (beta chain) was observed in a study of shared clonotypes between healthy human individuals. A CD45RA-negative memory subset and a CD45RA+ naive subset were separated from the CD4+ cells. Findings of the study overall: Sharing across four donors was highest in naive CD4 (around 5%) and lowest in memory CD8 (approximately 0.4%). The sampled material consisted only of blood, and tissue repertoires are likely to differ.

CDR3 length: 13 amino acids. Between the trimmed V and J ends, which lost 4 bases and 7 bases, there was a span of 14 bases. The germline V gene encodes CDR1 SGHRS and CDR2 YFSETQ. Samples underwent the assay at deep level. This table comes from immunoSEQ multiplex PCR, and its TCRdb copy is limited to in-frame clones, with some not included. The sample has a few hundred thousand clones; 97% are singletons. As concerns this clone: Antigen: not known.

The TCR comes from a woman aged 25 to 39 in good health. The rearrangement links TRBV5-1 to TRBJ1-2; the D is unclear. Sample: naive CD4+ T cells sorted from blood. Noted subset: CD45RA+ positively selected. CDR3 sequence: CASSIPGAGGYTF. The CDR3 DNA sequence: TGCGCCAGCAGCATCCCAGGAGCCGGTGGCTACACCTTC. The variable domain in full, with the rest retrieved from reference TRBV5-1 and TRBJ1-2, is KAGVTQTPRYLIKTRGQQVTLSCSPISGHRSVSWYQQTPGQGLQFLFEYFSETQRNKGNFPGRFSGRQFSNSRSEMNVSTLELGDSALYLCASSIPGAGGYTFGSGTRLTVV.